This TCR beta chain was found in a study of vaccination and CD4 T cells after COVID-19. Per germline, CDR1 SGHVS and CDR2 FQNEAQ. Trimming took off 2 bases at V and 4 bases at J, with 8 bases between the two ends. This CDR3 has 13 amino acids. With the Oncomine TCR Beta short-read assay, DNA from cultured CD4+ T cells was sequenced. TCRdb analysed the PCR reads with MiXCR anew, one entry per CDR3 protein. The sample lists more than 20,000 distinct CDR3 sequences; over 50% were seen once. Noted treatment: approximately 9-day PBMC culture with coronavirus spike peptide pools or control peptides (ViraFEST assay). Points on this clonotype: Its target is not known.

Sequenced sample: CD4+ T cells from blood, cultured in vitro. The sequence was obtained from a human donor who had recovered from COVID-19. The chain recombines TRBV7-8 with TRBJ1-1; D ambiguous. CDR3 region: CASSLKVGTEAFF. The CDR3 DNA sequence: TGTGCCAGCAGCTTAAAGGTGGGCACTGAAGCTTTCTTT.